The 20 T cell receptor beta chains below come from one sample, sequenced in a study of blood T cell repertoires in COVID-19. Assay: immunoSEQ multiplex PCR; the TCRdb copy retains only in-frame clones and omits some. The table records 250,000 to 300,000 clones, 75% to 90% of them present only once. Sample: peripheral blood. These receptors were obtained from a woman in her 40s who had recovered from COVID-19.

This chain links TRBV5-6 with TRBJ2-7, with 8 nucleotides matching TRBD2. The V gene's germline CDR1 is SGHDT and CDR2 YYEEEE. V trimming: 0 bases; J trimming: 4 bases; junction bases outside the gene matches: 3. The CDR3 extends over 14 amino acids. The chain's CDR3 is CASSLGPGGYEQYF. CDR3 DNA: TGTGCCAGCAGCTTGGGCCCGGGGGGGTACGAGCAGTACTTC.

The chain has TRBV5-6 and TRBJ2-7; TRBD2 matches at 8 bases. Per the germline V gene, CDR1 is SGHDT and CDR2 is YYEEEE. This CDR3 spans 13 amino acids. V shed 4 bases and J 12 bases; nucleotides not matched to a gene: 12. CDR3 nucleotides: TGTGCCAGCAGCCTCGGGGGGGCCCCAATTTTGTACTTC. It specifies CASSLGGAPILYF.

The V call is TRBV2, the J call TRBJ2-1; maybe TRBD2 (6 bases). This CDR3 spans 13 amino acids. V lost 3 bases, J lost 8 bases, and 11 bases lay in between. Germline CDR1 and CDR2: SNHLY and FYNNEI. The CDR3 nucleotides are TGTGCCAGCAGTGAGGAGGGGATCGATGAGCAGTTCTTC. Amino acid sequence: CASSEEGIDEQFF.

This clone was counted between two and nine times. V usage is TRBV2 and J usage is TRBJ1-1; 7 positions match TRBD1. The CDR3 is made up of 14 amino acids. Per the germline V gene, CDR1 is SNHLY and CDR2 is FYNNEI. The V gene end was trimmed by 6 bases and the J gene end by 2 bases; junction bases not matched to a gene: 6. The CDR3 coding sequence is TGTGCCAGCAGGACAGGGATGGTAAACACTGAAGCTTTCTTT. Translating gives CASRTGMVNTEAFF.

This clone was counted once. The CDR3 DNA is TGTGCCAGCTCACCGGGACTGAGCTCTGGAAACACCATATATTTT. It codes for CASSPGLSSGNTIYF. The J gene is TRBJ1-3, the V gene TRBV18, with D tentatively TRBD1 (5 bases). V dropped 3 bases and J dropped 0 bases, with 9 bases sitting between them. This CDR3 spans 15 amino acids. Germline CDR1 and CDR2: KGHSH and LQKENI.

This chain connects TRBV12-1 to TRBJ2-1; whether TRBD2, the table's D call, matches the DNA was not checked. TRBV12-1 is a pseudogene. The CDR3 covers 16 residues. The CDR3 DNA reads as TGTGCCAGCAGCGCAGGGCGGGGGGGCTCCTACAATGAGCAGTTCTTC. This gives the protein CASSAGRGGSYNEQFF.

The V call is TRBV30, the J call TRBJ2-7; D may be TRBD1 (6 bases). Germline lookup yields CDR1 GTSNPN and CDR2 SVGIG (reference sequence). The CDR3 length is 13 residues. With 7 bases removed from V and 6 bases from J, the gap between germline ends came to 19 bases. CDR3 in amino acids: CALTGKVWSEQYF. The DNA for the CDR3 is TGTGCCTTAACAGGGAAGGTTTGGTCCGAGCAGTACTTC.

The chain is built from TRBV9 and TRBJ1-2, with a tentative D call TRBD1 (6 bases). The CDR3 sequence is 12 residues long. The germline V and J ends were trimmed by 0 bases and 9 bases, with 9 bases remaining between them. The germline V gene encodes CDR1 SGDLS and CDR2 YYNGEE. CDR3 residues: CASSVVTGSYTF. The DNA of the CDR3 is TGTGCCAGCAGCGTAGTAACAGGGAGCTACACCTTC.

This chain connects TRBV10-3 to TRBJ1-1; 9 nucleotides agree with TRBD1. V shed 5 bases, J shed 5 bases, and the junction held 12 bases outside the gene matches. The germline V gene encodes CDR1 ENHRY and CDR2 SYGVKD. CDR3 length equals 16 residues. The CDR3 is CAISRGPGQGGTEAFF. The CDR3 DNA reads TGTGCCATCAGTCGCGGCCCGGGACAGGGAGGTACTGAAGCTTTCTTT.

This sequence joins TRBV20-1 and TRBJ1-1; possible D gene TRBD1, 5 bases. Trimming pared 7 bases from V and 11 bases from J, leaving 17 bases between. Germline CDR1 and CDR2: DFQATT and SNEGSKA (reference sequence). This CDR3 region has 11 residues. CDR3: CSVPSVGGAFF. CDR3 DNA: TGCAGTGTGCCGTCGGTCGGGGGGGCTTTCTTT.

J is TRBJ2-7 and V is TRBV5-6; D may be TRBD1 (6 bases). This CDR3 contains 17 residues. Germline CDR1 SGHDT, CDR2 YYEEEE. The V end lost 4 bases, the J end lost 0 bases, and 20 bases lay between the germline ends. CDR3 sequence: CASSNWDKILSSYEQYF. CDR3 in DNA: TGTGCCAGCAGCAACTGGGACAAAATTTTGAGCTCCTACGAGCAGTACTTC.

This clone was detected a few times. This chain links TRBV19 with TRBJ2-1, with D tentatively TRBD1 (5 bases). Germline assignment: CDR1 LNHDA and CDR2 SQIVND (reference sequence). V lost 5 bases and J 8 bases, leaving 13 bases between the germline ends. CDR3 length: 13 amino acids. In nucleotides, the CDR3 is TGTGCCAGTAGTTACCGCAAGGGGTATGAGCAGTTCTTC. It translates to CASSYRKGYEQFF.

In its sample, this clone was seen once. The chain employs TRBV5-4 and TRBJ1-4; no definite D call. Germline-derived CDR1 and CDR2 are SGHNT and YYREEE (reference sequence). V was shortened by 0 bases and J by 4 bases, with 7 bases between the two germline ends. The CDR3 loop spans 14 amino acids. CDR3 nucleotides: TGTGCCAGCAGCTTGGCGGTGAATAATGAAAAACTGTTTTTT. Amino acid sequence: CASSLAVNNEKLFF.

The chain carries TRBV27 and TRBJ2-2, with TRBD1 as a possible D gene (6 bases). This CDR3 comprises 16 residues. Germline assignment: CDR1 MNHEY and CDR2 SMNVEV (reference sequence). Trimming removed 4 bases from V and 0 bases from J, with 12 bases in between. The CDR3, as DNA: TGTGCCAGCAGTTGGACAGCAACCTCGAACACCGGGGAGCTGTTTTTT. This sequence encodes CASSWTATSNTGELFF.

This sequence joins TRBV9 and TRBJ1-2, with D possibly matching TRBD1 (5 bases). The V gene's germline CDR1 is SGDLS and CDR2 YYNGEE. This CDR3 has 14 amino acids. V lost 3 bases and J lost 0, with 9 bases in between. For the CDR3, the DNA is TGTGCCAGCAGCGCTACACAGGCTAACTATGGCTACACCTTC. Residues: CASSATQANYGYTF.

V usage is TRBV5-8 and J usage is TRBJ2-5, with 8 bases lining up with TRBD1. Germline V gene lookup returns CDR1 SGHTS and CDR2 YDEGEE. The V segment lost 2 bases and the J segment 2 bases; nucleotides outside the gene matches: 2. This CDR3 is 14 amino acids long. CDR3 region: CASSFRQGQETQYF. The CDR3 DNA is TGTGCCAGCAGCTTCAGACAGGGGCAAGAGACCCAGTACTTC.

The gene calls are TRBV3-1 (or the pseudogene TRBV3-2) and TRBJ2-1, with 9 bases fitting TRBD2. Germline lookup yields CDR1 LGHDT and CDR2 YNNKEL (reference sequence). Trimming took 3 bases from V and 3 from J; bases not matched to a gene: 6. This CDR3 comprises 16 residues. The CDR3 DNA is TGTGCCAGCAGCCACGGTAGCGGGGGTTTCTACAATGAGCAGTTCTTC. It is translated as CASSHGSGGFYNEQFF.

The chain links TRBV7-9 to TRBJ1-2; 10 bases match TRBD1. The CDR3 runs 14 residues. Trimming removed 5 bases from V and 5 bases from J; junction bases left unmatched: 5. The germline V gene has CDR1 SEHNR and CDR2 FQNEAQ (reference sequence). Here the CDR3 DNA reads TGTGCCAGCAGCCGACCGGGACAGGGGTATGGCTACACCTTC. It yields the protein CASSRPGQGYGYTF. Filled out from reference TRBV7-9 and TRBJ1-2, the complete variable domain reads DTGVSQNPRHKITKRGQNVTFRCDPISEHNRLYWYRQTLGQGPEFLTYFQNEAQLEKSRLLSDRFSAERPKGSFSTLEIQRTEQGDSAMYLCASSRPGQGYGYTFGSGTRLTVV.

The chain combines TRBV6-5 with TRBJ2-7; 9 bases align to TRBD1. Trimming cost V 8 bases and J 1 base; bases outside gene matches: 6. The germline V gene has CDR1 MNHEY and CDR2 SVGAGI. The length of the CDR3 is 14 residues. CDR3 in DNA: TGTGCCAGCTCGGCACAGGGGGCTTCCTACGAGCAGTACTTC. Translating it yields CASSAQGASYEQYF.

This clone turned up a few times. The CDR3 nucleotides read TGTGCCAGCAGCCGACCCGCGGGACAGGGGCCCAGCAATCAGCCCCAGCATTTT. This encodes CASSRPAGQGPSNQPQHF. This rearrangement joins TRBV2 to TRBJ1-5; 10 bases fit TRBD1. Germline assignment: CDR1 SNHLY and CDR2 FYNNEI. This CDR3 has 18 amino acids. V gave up 6 bases and J gave up 1 base; unmatched junction bases: 12.